This TCR beta chain is drawn from a study of long-term antiretroviral therapy in people with HIV. A remark on this clone: The antigen remains unidentified.

An immunoSEQ assay, version v3.0, was performed at survey level. What sequencing targeted per sample was about 40,000-55,000 T-cell genomes. Profiled with immunoSEQ multiplex PCR; TCRdb holds only in-frame clones, not every one. Of about 34,000 clones in the sample, 79% were seen once. This CDR3 region has 18 residues. Looked up from germline, CDR1 is SEHNR and CDR2 is FQNEAQ (reference sequence). V lost 1 base and J lost 4, with 17 bases in between. Study-wide findings and caveats: Drawn between the mid-2000s and the late 2010s, the blood was possibly obtained under older ART regimens. Repertoires in HIV (unlike those of controls) had narrower CDR3 length ranges. Diversity measured after ART increased yet remained under transplant donor controls.

Source: unsorted PBMCs, taken 1.9 years after starting antiretroviral therapy. This TCR was recovered from a man aged 18 to 30 with HIV. The gene calls are TRBV7-9 and TRBJ2-6; a weak D match, TRBD1 (5 bases). The CDR3 loop is CASSLDAPGMRGANVLTF. The CDR3 DNA reads TGTGCCAGCAGCTTAGATGCGCCAGGGATGAGAGGGGCCAACGTCCTGACTTTC.